This TCR beta chain originates from a study of T cell repertoires in cytomegalovirus infection (dated by TCRdb to about 2019). General notes on the study: Because public TCR beta signatures pointed to carriage of CMV infection together with the matching HLA type, the HLA type of each donor mattered for the analysis.

Sequencing was carried out with an Illumina HiSeq 1500. TCRdb reprocessing: public reads trimmed at Q25 with fastp, clones called with MiXCR, in-frame beta chains kept. Rows merge per CDR3 protein into single entries with the most common DNA and genes. For this sample the table gives 150,000 to 200,000 distinct CDR3 sequences, of which 28% were detected only once. Clones ranked in the top ten supply 30% to 40% of the sample. In this sample, this clonotype turned up a few times. What this receptor recognizes is not known. Qualities for individual bases were not recorded, and no much larger clone is one base off. Results and caveats for the whole study, not just this receptor: Carriers of CMV infection plus the relevant HLA type were discriminated by the cumulative frequency of public TCR beta family members in the study cohort and in an independent roughly 320-donor cohort. The ex vivo response was dominated by HLA-C-restricted CMV-specific TCR beta clonotypes, which also provided the single most frequent clonotype in two of eight donors.

From the cysteine up to the phenylalanine, the CDR3 has a length of 14 residues. The read is trimmed to its CDR3 DNA, 42 bases read in frame from base 1. V is shortened by 4 bases, J by 4 bases, and the region joining them spans 13 bases. Reading the germline V gene gives CDR1 SGHTA and CDR2 FQGTGA. The clonotype comes from a human donor in good health (CMV status not recorded). Some clones in this sample may be carry-over from other donors' samples. Recombination linked TRBV7-3 to TRBJ1-1, with TRBD1 tentatively as D gene (5 bases match). The specimen was PBMCs. The sequenced DNA is TGTGCCAGCAGCTCTGGTCTGGGGGGCACTGAAGCTTTCTTT. Translated, this gives CASSSGLGGTEAFF.